This TCR beta chain was observed in a study of cytomegalovirus exposure and HLA in healthy donors (dated by TCRdb to 2015 to 2018). Describing the broader study: A later analysis indicated that the 120 validation repertoires were generated on the platform also employed for the 700 or so repertoires of the first cohort. The study was designed to test whether signatures of past pathogen exposure could be identified by cataloging public T cell receptors. A separate validation cohort of 100 to 150 different subjects was used in addition to the 666-subject first cohort. To predict cytomegalovirus infection status, the study combined high-throughput TCR immunosequencing, statistical association of individual TCRs with disease status, and machine learning.

The donors belonged to the validation cohort of about 120 subjects, which was separate from the approximately 610-subject first cohort. Library creation used the immunoSEQ multiplex PCR assay. In the authors' own workflow: To diagnose cytomegalovirus status from the catalog of TCR beta chain sequences, a statistical classification framework was built. The table was pulled from immuneACCESS by TCRdb, which kept in-frame rearrangements only. Such tables lose some clones; where checked, under half of the loss comes from unresolved V genes, and the rest has no known cause. That table gives V, J and clone size, and the DNA gave D and trimming. This sample gives some 250,000 clones in total; about 90% of them show up just once. The ten most abundant clones make up less than 1.5% of the sample. Overall study results and their limits: A later analysis found that TCRs clustered in the first cohort also tended to co-occur in the 130 or so validation repertoires, with 94% of cluster scores above 0. Across donors, most TCR sequences were observed very rarely, whereas some public TCRs were present in many individuals. All 110 or so repertoires were used to score co-occurrence in the validation cohort in a later analysis, because that analysis had no HLA typing for the cohort. A total of some 180 TCR beta chains were listed by the study as associated with cytomegalovirus. The authors suggested that the approach could potentially be extended to other disease states and immunological phenotypes. A few of the identified cytomegalovirus-associated TCR beta chains were confirmed in vitro to be specific for cytomegalovirus antigens. In both the original and validation cohorts, the classifier was reported to diagnose cytomegalovirus status with high specificity and sensitivity.

In the case of this clone: It lacks a known antigen. No clone much larger than this one lies a single base away; base qualities are absent.

The origin of this receptor is a woman between 25 and 40 years old in good health and CMV-seropositive. The sequencing input was PBMCs.

The sequenced DNA is TGCGCCAGCAGAACCCCTAGCGGGAGAGAGACCCAGTACTTC. Its product reads: CASRTPSGRETQYF. This chain joins TRBV5-1 to TRBJ2-5, and TRBD2 aligns with 10 junction nucleotides. V loses 5 bases at its end and J loses 4 bases; junction bases beyond the gene matches: 5. CDR1 and CDR2, looked up from the germline V gene, are SGHRS and YFSETQ. From the cysteine up to the phenylalanine, the CDR3 has a length of 14 residues. Only the CDR3 part of the read is kept: 42 bases, read in frame from the first base.